The T cell receptor beta chain described here comes from a study of blood T cell repertoires in COVID-19. Sequencing was performed with immunoSEQ multiplex PCR; in TCRdb, only in-frame clones are kept and a portion is missing. The data contain 360,000 or so clones, 90% of them seen just once; the ten biggest clones take up 6% to 7.5%. Trimming took 7 bases from V and 5 from J; bases not matched to a gene: 5. The germline gives CDR1 SQVTM, CDR2 ANQGSEA. The CDR3 is 13 amino acids. This clone was detected only a few times. This chain links TRBV29-1 with TRBJ1-4; 9 bases are a match to TRBD1. The origin of this receptor is a man aged 18 to 29 with active or convalescent COVID-19. Sequencing was performed on peripheral blood. This CDR3 is CSAATGGNEKLFF. The CDR3 coding sequence is TGCAGCGCTGCGACAGGGGGAAATGAAAAACTGTTTTTT.